This T cell receptor beta chain was identified in a study of cytomegalovirus exposure and HLA in healthy donors. Turning to the study itself: Samples from HLA-typed donors yielded about 80 million unique TCRs in an early data release. Points from the study as a whole: Based on reports, TCR beta sequences accurately predicted HLA-A and HLA-B alleles for most subjects. About 87% or about 30% of the time was how often most TCR beta V segments were productive, according to an earlier analysis.

Primers: 60 Vbeta forward and 13 Jbeta reverse. The table came from immunoSEQ multiplex PCR; TCRdb's copy has only in-frame clones and leaves some out. This table has about 160,000 clones, more than 80% appearing once. As regards this clone: The antigen is undetermined.

The material sequenced was PBMCs. This TCR derives from a young woman in good health and CMV-seropositive.

The CDR3 coding sequence is TGTGCCAGCAGGGTTACTAGCTATGGCTACACCTTC. It codes for CASRVTSYGYTF. The chain employs TRBV28 and TRBJ1-2; D is uncertain. This CDR3 is 12 amino acids long. Trimming shortened V by 6 bases and J by 4 bases, and 9 bases separated the two germline ends. CDR1 is MDHEN and CDR2 is SYDVKM in the germline V gene.